Detailed here is one T cell receptor (beta chain). What it binds is not known. 13 Jbeta primers and 60 Vbeta primers were used for the PCR. Generated by immunoSEQ multiplex PCR, the TCRdb table keeps only in-frame clones and is missing some. Among roughly 100,000 clones listed, about 83% were seen once. This record comes from a study of cytomegalovirus exposure and HLA in healthy donors. Broader study findings: The study flagged 150 to 200 TCR beta chains as cytomegalovirus-associated. In a later analysis, TCR beta V- and J-gene trimming showed a link to a missense DCLRE1C variant. Most likely, a cluster of highly shared sequence variants arose as a sequencing artifact.

The length of the CDR3 is 17 residues. Germline-derived CDR1 and CDR2 are LGHNA and YNFKEQ. V lost 4 bases to trimming and J lost 7 bases; unmatched junction nucleotides: 15. Sequencing input: PBMCs. The chain links TRBV4-2 to TRBJ2-1, with 8 bases fitting TRBD2. The TCR was taken from a female donor in good health and CMV-seropositive. Here the CDR3 DNA reads TGTGCCAGCAGCCCTGGGACTAGTTTCCAACCTGAGAATGAGCAGTTCTTC. Translated: CASSPGTSFQPENEQFF.